This T cell receptor (beta chain) was identified during a study of blood T cell repertoires in COVID-19. The wider study: Whether acute or convalescent, the COVID-19 samples came from the United States, Italy and Spain. T cells, B-cell-depleted T cells, or PBMCs supplied cDNA or gDNA.

The CDR3 is 12 residues long. The germline V gene encodes CDR1 MNHEY and CDR2 SMNVEV (reference sequence). Trimming took 6 bases from V and 7 from J, leaving 13 bases between them. TCRdb's table, derived via immunoSEQ multiplex PCR, lists solely in-frame clones and lacks some. The sample lists fewer than 200,000 clones, 80% occurring once. In this sample, this clone turned up once. The chain has TRBV27 and TRBJ2-7, with a weak D call TRBD1 (5 bases). This clonotype was sampled from a man aged 55 to 70 with acute or convalescent COVID-19. Sequenced input: peripheral blood. The DNA for the CDR3 is TGTGCCAGCAGGGTTCAGAAGGGGGAGCAGTACTTC. The encoded protein is CASRVQKGEQYF.